Presented here are 28 T cell receptor beta chains from one specimen sequenced in a study of blood T cell repertoires in COVID-19. Some clones are missing from TCRdb's copy, which holds only in-frame ones; the method was immunoSEQ multiplex PCR. Among roughly 400,000 clones listed, around 91% were seen once. The sample taken for sequencing was PBMCs or T cells enriched from blood (not recorded which). All receptors come from a man in his thirties or forties who had recovered from COVID-19.

The chain recombines TRBV3-1 (or the pseudogene TRBV3-2) with TRBJ1-1, with D possibly matching TRBD1 (6 bases). This CDR3 spans 11 amino acids. Trimming removed 7 bases at V and 14 bases at J, with 17 bases between. Germline V gives CDR1 LGHDT, CDR2 YNNKEL (reference sequence). In DNA form, the CDR3 reads TGTGCCAGCACCCGAGGGGGACCGCTCTTCTTT. Its protein product is CASTRGGPLFF.

The chain uses TRBV5-6 and TRBJ2-3; 10 positions match TRBD2. Germline CDR1 SGHDT, CDR2 YYEEEE. Trimming took 5 bases from V and 0 from J; bases not matched to a gene: 3. The CDR3 runs to 15 residues. The CDR3 loop is CASRVLAGSTDTQYF. CDR3 nucleotide sequence: TGTGCCAGCAGGGTACTAGCGGGAAGCACAGATACGCAGTATTTT.

This clone occurred a few times. The chain couples TRBV7-9 to TRBJ2-7; D gene unclear. Trimming took off 2 bases at V and 7 bases at J, with 6 bases between the two ends. Germline assignment: CDR1 SEHNR and CDR2 FQNEAQ (reference sequence). CDR3 length: 11 residues. CDR3 region: CASSLLEEQYF. CDR3 DNA sequence: TGTGCCAGCAGCTTACTCGAGGAGCAGTACTTC.

The chain has TRBV10-1 and TRBJ2-7, with 10 nucleotides matching TRBD1. CDR3 length: 13 residues. With V trimmed by 3 bases and J by 11 bases, 7 bases remained unmatched. CDR1 WNHNN and CDR2 SYGVQD come from the germline V gene (reference sequence). The CDR3: CASSDRQGASEYF. The DNA of the CDR3 is TGCGCCAGCAGTGATCGACAGGGGGCTTCGGAGTACTTC.

The gene calls are TRBV13 and TRBJ1-3; D gene unclear. The CDR3 loop spans 16 amino acids. V was trimmed by 4 bases and J by 0 bases, leaving 13 bases between them. Germline values: CDR1 PRHDT, CDR2 FYEKMQ (reference sequence). CDR3 region: CASSSRSRASGNTIYF. The CDR3 nucleotides read TGTGCCAGCAGCTCCCGGTCGAGGGCCTCTGGAAACACCATATATTTT.

This chain links TRBV9 with TRBJ2-1, with 7 nucleotides matching TRBD1. V dropped 3 bases and J dropped 8; count of bases not matched to a gene: 8. This CDR3 has 14 residues. From germline, CDR1 is SGDLS and CDR2 YYNGEE. The CDR3 sequence: CASSAGGIIYEQFF. As DNA, the CDR3 is TGTGCCAGCAGCGCAGGGGGTATTATCTATGAGCAGTTCTTC.

The chain uses TRBV28 and TRBJ2-2, with D possibly TRBD1 on 6 matching bases. Trimming left V 7 bases short and J 0 bases short, with 9 bases between. This CDR3 comprises 14 residues. Germline V lookup: CDR1 MDHEN, CDR2 SYDVKM. The CDR3, as DNA: TGTGCCAGCACCGGGACAACGAACACCGGGGAGCTGTTTTTT. This codes for CASTGTTNTGELFF.

CDR3 nucleotide sequence: TGTGCCAGCAGCTCGGGGGTCTATGGCTACACCTTC. Encoded protein: CASSSGVYGYTF. V gene TRBV5-4 combines with J gene TRBJ1-2; tentative D call: TRBD1 (5 bases). V lost 3 bases and J 4 bases, leaving 7 bases between the germline ends. CDR3 length: 12 residues. Germline loops: CDR1 SGHNT, CDR2 YYREEE (reference sequence).

V usage is TRBV5-1 and J usage is TRBJ2-7; 10 nucleotides align to TRBD1. Germline CDR1 and CDR2: SGHRS and YFSETQ. V lost 4 bases and J lost 4; bases outside the gene matches: 8. The CDR3 length is 15 residues. CDR3 sequence: CASSTGTGALYEQYF. The CDR3 DNA reads TGCGCCAGCAGCACCGGGACAGGGGCGTTGTACGAGCAGTACTTC. Full variable domain (outside the CDR3, taken from reference TRBV5-1 and TRBJ2-7): KAGVTQTPRYLIKTRGQQVTLSCSPISGHRSVSWYQQTPGQGLQFLFEYFSETQRNKGNFPGRFSGRQFSNSRSEMNVSTLELGDSALYLCASSTGTGALYEQYFGPGTRLTVT.

The chain uses TRBV19 and TRBJ1-5; no clear D gene. The V end was cut by 9 bases, the J end by 0 bases, with 9 bases between. This CDR3 is built from 13 residues. Germline lookup yields CDR1 LNHDA and CDR2 SQIVND (reference sequence). Here the CDR3 DNA reads TGTGCCAGCGCGGATTATAGCAATCAGCCCCAGCATTTT. It is translated as CASADYSNQPQHF.

The chain recombines TRBV2 with TRBJ1-1; D perhaps matches TRBD1 (6 bases). V lost 3 bases and J 0 bases, leaving 8 bases between the germline ends. The CDR3 spans 14 residues. CDR1 is SNHLY, CDR2 FYNNEI, per germline. For the CDR3, the DNA is TGTGCCAGCAGTGAGGGGGGGCTGAACACTGAAGCTTTCTTT. This sequence encodes CASSEGGLNTEAFF.

This sequence joins TRBV4-1 and TRBJ2-1; TRBD1 is a possible D gene (7 bases). The germline V gene encodes CDR1 MGHRA and CDR2 YSYEKL. With 1 base removed from V and 4 bases from J, the gap between germline ends came to 11 bases. The CDR3 contains 15 residues. The CDR3 sequence: CASSQGRGLYNEQFF. The DNA of the CDR3 is TGCGCCAGCAGCCAAGGGAGGGGGCTTTACAATGAGCAGTTCTTC.

This clone was found once. The rearrangement links TRBV19 to TRBJ1-6; D is ambiguous. V lost 2 bases and J 4 bases, leaving 9 bases between the germline ends. Germline loops: CDR1 LNHDA, CDR2 SQIVND (reference sequence). This CDR3 comprises 15 residues. This CDR3 reads CASSIMGPYNSPLHF. CDR3 coding DNA: TGTGCCAGTAGTATAATGGGCCCGTATAATTCACCCCTCCACTTT.

The V call is TRBV18, the J call TRBJ1-5; D uncertain. The V end was cut by 6 bases, the J end by 0 bases, with 9 bases between. Germline CDR1 and CDR2: KGHSH and LQKENI. This CDR3 spans 14 amino acids. DNA of the CDR3: TGTGCCAGCTCGCCCGGGTATAGCAATCAGCCCCAGCATTTT. This encodes CASSPGYSNQPQHF.

This clone was counted between two and nine times. The chain employs TRBV5-1 and TRBJ2-7; 12 bases line up with TRBD2. The V segment lost 3 bases and the J segment 5 bases; nucleotides outside the gene matches: 3. The CDR3 has 14 residues. Germline V gene lookup returns CDR1 SGHRS and CDR2 YFSETQ. The CDR3 bases are TGCGCCAGCAGCTACGGACTAGCGGGAAACGAGCAGTACTTC. It translates to CASSYGLAGNEQYF.

The rearrangement joins TRBV5-4 to TRBJ2-7; possibly TRBD1 for D (6 bases). This CDR3 is 14 amino acids long. The germline CDR1 and CDR2 sequences are SGHNT and YYREEE (reference sequence). Trimming took off 0 bases at V and 7 bases at J, with 14 bases between the two ends. The CDR3 DNA follows: TGTGCCAGCAGCTTGGACAGGGCGGCTCAGGAGCAGTACTTC. Its translation is CASSLDRAAQEQYF.

The genes are TRBV5-1 and TRBJ2-7; weak D call: TRBD2 (5 bases). CDR1 and CDR2 from the germline V gene are SGHRS and YFSETQ. CDR3 length: 14 amino acids. Trimming took 5 bases from V and 4 from J, leaving 16 bases between them. As DNA, the CDR3 is TGCGCCAGCAGAATCGGGAATCAACCTTACGAGCAGTACTTC. Translation: CASRIGNQPYEQYF.

V is TRBV5-6 and J is TRBJ1-3; D possibly corresponds to TRBD1 (6 bases). The CDR3 has 15 residues. The germline V gene encodes CDR1 SGHDT and CDR2 YYEEEE. V gave up 3 bases and J gave up 7 bases, with 17 bases separating them. The CDR3 spells CASSSGDVRGNTIYF. The CDR3 nucleotides are TGTGCCAGCAGCTCGGGCGACGTAAGGGGGAACACCATATATTTT.

The V call is TRBV30, the J call TRBJ2-3; tentatively, D is TRBD2 (6 bases). Germline-derived CDR1 and CDR2 are GTSNPN and SVGIG (reference sequence). V was trimmed by 4 bases and J by 5 bases, leaving 13 bases between them. The CDR3 is 13 residues long. The CDR3 here is CAWTSGAGDTQYF. For the CDR3, the DNA is TGTGCCTGGACTTCGGGAGCAGGAGATACGCAGTATTTT. The full variable domain, with the rest looked up from reference TRBV30 and TRBJ2-3, is SQTIHQWPATLVQPVGSPLSLECTVEGTSNPNLYWYRQAAGRGLQLLFYSVGIGQISSEVPQNLSASRPQDRQFILSSKKLLLSDSGFYLCAWTSGAGDTQYFGPGTRLTVL.

A few counts support this clone. The V and J genes are TRBV7-2 and TRBJ2-3, with a possible D match to TRBD1 (5 bases). The CDR3 is made up of 11 amino acids. With 2 bases removed from V and 10 bases from J, the gap between germline ends came to 7 bases. CDR1 and CDR2 (germline): SGHTA, FQGNSA. The DNA for the CDR3 is TGTGCCAGCAGCTTACCAGGGTCGCAGTATTTT. Translating it yields CASSLPGSQYF.

This rearrangement joins TRBV24-1 to TRBJ2-7, with D possibly TRBD1 on 6 matching bases. The CDR3 runs to 14 residues. Per the germline V gene, CDR1 is KGHDR and CDR2 is SFDVKD. Between the trimmed V and J ends, which lost 4 bases and 3 bases, there was a span of 12 bases. The CDR3 region has the DNA TGTGCCACCAGTGAGAGAGACAGGATCTACGAGCAGTACTTC. This gives the protein CATSERDRIYEQYF.

This clone was found once. V is TRBV3-1 (or the pseudogene TRBV3-2) and J is TRBJ2-3, with D perhaps TRBD1 (6 bases). The CDR3 sequence is 15 residues long. V shed 4 bases and J shed 1 base, with 12 bases lying between them. Germline V gene lookup returns CDR1 LGHDT and CDR2 YNNKEL (reference sequence). CDR3: CASSPTRQGTDTQYF. The CDR3 nucleotides are TGTGCCAGCAGCCCTACAAGACAGGGCACAGATACGCAGTATTTT.

The chain couples TRBV24-1 to TRBJ2-1, with D perhaps TRBD1 (5 bases). CDR3 length: 13 residues. The V end lost 3 bases, the J end lost 5 bases, and 7 bases lay between the germline ends. Germline values: CDR1 KGHDR, CDR2 SFDVKD. As DNA, the CDR3 is TGTGCCACCAGTGATGGACACGACAATGAGCAGTTCTTC. This sequence encodes CATSDGHDNEQFF.

This clone was found once. The rearrangement joins TRBV14 to TRBJ1-6; TRBD1 is a possible D gene (5 bases). The V gene lost 1 base and the J gene lost 7 bases, with 8 bases spanning the gap. The CDR3 covers 14 residues. Germline values: CDR1 SGHDN, CDR2 FVKESK. CDR3 DNA sequence: TGTGCCAGCAGCCAAGTGGGGGGAAATTCACCCCTCCACTTT. Translated, it gives CASSQVGGNSPLHF.

The V and J genes are TRBV28 and TRBJ2-2; tentatively, D is TRBD2 (5 bases). The CDR3 runs to 13 residues. Germline CDR1 MDHEN, CDR2 SYDVKM. Trimming took off 1 base at V and 10 bases at J, with 10 bases between the two ends. The DNA of the CDR3 is TGTGCCAGCAGTTTATTAGCGCATGCGGAGCTGTTTTTT. It codes for CASSLLAHAELFF.

The CDR3 region is CATQTGANNEQFF. As DNA, the CDR3 is TGTGCCACCCAGACAGGGGCCAACAATGAGCAGTTCTTC. The genes are TRBV11-1 and TRBJ2-1; the match to TRBD1 covers 8 bases. V trimming: 10 bases; J trimming: 5 bases; junction bases outside the gene matches: 7. Germline CDR1 is SGHAT and CDR2 is FQDESV (reference sequence). This CDR3 is built from 13 residues.

CDR3 in amino acids: CASSSSLAGLQTQYF. In DNA form, the CDR3 reads TGTGCCAGCAGTTCCAGTCTTGCGGGATTGCAGACCCAGTACTTC. The chain is built from TRBV28 and TRBJ2-5, with TRBD2 as a possible D gene (6 bases). The CDR3 length is 15 residues. V dropped 4 bases and J dropped 6 bases, with 18 bases sitting between them. Germline-derived CDR1 and CDR2 are MDHEN and SYDVKM.

V usage is TRBV24-1 and J usage is TRBJ1-1; tentatively, D is TRBD1 (5 bases). CDR3 size: 12 residues. The germline V gene encodes CDR1 KGHDR and CDR2 SFDVKD. Trimming removed 3 bases from V and 11 bases from J, with 12 bases in between. CDR3 in amino acids: CATSDGARSAFF. The DNA of the CDR3 is TGTGCCACCAGTGATGGGGCCAGGTCGGCTTTCTTT.